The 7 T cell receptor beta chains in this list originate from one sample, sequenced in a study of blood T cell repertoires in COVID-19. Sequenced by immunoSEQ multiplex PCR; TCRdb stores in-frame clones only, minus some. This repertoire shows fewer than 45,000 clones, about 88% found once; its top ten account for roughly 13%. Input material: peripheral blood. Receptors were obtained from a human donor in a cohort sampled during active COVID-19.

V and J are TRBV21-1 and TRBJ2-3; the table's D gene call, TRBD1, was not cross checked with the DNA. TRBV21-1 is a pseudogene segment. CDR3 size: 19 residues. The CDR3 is CASSNRRPSTGGSTDTQYF. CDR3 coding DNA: TGTGCCAGCAGCAACAGGCGACCTTCGACAGGGGGCAGCACAGATACGCAGTATTTT.

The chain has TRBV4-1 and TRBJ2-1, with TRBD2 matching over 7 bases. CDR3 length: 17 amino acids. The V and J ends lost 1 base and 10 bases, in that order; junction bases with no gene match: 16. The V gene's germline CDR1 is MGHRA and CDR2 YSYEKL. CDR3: CASSQGGGVPPHREQFF. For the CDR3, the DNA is TGCGCCAGCAGCCAAGGGGGGGGAGTCCCCCCACACCGGGAGCAGTTCTTC.

The CDR3 DNA reads TGTGCCAGTAGGTACAGGGCACCTAACTATGGCTACACCTTC. Protein sequence: CASRYRAPNYGYTF. This chain connects TRBV19 to TRBJ1-2, with D possibly TRBD1 on 6 matching bases. Germline CDR1 and CDR2: LNHDA and SQIVND (reference sequence). This CDR3 has 14 residues. V was cut by 6 bases and J by 0 bases, with 11 bases left in between. Supplemented by reference TRBV19 and TRBJ1-2, the full variable domain reads DGGITQSPKYLFRKEGQNVTLSCEQNLNHDAMYWYRQDPGQGLRLIYYSQIVNDFQKGDIAEGYSVSREKKESFPLTVTSAQKNPTAFYLCASRYRAPNYGYTFGSGTRLTVV.

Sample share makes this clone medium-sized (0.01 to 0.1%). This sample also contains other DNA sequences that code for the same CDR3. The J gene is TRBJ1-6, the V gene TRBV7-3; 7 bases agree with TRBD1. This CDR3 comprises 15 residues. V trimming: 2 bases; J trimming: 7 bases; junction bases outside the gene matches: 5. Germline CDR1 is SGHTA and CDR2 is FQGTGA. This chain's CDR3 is CASSLSSTGNSPLHF. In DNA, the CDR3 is TGTGCCAGCAGCTTATCGTCGACAGGGAATTCACCCCTCCACTTT.

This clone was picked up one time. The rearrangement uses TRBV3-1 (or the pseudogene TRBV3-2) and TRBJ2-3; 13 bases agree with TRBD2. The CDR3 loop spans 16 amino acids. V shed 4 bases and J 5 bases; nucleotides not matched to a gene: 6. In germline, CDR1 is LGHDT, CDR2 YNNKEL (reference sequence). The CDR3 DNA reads TGTGCCAGCAGCCTCACTAGCGGGGGGGCAAGAGATACGCAGTATTTT. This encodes CASSLTSGGARDTQYF.

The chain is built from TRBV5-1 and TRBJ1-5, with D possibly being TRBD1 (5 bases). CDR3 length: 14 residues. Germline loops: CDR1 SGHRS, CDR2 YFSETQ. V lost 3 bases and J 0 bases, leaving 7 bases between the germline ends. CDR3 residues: CASSSGYSNQPQHF. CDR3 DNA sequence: TGCGCCAGCAGCTCAGGGTATAGCAATCAGCCCCAGCATTTT.

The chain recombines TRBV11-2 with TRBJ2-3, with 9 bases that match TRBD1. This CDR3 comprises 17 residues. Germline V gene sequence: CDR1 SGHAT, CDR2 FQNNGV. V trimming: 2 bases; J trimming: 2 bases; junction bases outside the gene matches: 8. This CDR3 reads CASSLTGGTGFTDTQYF. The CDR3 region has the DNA TGTGCCAGCAGCTTAACTGGGGGGACAGGGTTCACAGATACGCAGTATTTT.